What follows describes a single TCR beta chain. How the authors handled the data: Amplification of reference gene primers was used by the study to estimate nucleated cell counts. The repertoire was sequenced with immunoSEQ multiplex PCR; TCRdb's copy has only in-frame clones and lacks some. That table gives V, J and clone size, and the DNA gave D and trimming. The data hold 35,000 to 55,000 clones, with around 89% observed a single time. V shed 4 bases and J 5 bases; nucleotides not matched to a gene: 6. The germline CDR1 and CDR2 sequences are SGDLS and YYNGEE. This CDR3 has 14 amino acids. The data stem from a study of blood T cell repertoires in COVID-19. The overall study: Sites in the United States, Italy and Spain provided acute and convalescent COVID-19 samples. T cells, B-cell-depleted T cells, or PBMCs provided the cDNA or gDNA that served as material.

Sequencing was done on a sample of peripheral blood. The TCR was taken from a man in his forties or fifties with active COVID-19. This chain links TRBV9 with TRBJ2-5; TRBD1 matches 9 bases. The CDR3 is CASSRGQGSETQYF. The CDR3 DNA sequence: TGTGCCAGCAGCCGGGGACAGGGTTCGGAGACCCAGTACTTC. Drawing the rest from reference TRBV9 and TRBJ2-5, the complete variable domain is DSGVTQTPKHLITATGQRVTLRCSPRSGDLSVYWYQQSLDQGLQFLIQYYNGEERAKGNILERFSAQQFPDLHSELNLSSLELGDSALYFCASSRGQGSETQYFGPGTRLLVL.